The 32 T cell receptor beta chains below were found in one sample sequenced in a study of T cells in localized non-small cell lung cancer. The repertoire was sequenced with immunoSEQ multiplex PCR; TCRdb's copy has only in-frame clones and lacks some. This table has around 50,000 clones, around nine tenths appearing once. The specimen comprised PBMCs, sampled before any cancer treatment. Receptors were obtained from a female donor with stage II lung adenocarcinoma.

DNA of the CDR3: TGTGCCAGCAGTTACCAGGGCTACGAGCAGTACTTC. Translated: CASSYQGYEQYF. This chain joins TRBV6-5 and TRBJ2-7, with a weak D call TRBD1 (5 bases). Per germline, CDR1 MNHEY and CDR2 SVGAGI. V shed 2 bases and J shed 3 bases, with 5 bases lying between them. This CDR3 spans 12 amino acids.

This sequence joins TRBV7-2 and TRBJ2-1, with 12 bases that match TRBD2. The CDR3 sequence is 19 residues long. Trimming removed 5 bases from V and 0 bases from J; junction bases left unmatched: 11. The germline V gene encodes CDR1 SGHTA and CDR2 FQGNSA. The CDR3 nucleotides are TGTGCCAGCAGCCAGAGACTAGCGGGGGCCGTGAGCTCCTACAATGAGCAGTTCTTC. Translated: CASSQRLAGAVSSYNEQFF. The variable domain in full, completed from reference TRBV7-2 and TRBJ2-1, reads GAGVSQSPSNKVTEKGKDVELRCDPISGHTALYWYRQSLGQGLEFLIYFQGNSAPDKSGLPSDRFSAERTGGSVSTLTIQRTQQEDSAVYLCASSQRLAGAVSSYNEQFFGPGTRLTVL.

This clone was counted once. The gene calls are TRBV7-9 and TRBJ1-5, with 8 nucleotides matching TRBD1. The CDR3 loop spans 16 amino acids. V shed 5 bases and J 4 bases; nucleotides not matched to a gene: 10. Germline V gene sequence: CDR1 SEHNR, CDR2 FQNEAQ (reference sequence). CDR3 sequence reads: CASSADRTGKNQPQHF. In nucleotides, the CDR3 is TGTGCCAGCAGCGCGGATAGGACAGGGAAAAATCAGCCCCAGCATTTT.

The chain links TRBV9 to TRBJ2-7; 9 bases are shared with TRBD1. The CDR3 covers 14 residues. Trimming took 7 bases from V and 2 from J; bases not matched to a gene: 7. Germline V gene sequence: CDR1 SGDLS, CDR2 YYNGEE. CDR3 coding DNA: TGTGCCAGCGGCGGTGGACAGGGGCCCTACGAGCAGTACTTC. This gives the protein CASGGGQGPYEQYF.

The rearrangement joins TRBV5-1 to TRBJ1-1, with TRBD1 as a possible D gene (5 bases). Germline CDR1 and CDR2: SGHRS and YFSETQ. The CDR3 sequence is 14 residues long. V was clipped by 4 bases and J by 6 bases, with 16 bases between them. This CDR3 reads CASSPGTKGPEAFF. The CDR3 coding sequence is TGCGCCAGCAGCCCTGGGACTAAGGGCCCTGAAGCTTTCTTT.

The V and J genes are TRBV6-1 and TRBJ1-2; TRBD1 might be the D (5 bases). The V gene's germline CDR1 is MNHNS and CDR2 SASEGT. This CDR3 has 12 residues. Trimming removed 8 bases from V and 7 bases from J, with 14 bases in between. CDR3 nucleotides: TGTGCCAGCGGGGCAGGCTGGTCTGGCTACACCTTC. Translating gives CASGAGWSGYTF.

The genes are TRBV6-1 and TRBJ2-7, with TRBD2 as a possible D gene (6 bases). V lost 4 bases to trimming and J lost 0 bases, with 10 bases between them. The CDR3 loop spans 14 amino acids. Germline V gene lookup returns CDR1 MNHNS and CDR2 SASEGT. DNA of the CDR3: TGTGCCAGCAGTGCTGCGGGGTCCTCCTACGAGCAGTACTTC. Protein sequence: CASSAAGSSYEQYF.

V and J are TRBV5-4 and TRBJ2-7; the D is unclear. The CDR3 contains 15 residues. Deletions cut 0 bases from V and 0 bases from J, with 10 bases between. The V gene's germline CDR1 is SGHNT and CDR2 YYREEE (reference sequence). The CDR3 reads CASSLAGDGSYEQYF. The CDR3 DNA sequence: TGTGCCAGCAGCTTGGCCGGTGACGGCTCCTACGAGCAGTACTTC.

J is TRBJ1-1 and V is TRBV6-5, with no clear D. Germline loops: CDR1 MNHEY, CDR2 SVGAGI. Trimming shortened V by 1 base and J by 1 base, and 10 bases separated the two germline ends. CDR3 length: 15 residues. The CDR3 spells CASSYYRQTNTEAFF. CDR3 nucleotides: TGTGCCAGCAGTTACTATCGACAAACGAACACTGAAGCTTTCTTT.

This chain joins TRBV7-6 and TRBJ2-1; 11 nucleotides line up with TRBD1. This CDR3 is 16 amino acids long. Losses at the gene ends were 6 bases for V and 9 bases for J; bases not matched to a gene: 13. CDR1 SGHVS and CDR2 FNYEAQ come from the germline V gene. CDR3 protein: CASSYHGQGARREQFF. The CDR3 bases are TGTGCCAGCAGTTACCACGGACAGGGGGCGAGACGTGAGCAGTTCTTC.

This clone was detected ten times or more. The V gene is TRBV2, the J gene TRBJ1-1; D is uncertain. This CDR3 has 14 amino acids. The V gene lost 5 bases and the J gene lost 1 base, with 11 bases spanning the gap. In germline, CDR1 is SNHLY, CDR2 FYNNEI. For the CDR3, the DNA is TGTGCCAGCAGTCCAGAAATACGGAACACTGAAGCTTTCTTT. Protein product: CASSPEIRNTEAFF. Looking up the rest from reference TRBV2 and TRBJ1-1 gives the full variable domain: EPEVTQTPSHQVTQMGQEVILRCVPISNHLYFYWYRQILGQKVEFLVSFYNNEISEKSEIFDDQFSVERPDGSNFTLKIRSTKLEDSAMYFCASSPEIRNTEAFFGQGTRLTVV.

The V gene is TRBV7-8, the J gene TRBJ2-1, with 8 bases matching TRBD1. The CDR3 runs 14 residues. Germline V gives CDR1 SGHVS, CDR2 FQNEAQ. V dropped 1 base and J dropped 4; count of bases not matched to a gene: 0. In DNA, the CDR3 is TGTGCCAGCAGCTTAGGACAGGGGTACAATGAGCAGTTCTTC. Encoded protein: CASSLGQGYNEQFF.

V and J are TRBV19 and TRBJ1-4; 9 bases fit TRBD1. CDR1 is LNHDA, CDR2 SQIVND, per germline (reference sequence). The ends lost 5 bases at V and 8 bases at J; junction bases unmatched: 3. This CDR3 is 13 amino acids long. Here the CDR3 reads CASSGDREEKLFF. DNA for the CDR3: TGTGCCAGTAGTGGGGACAGGGAGGAAAAACTGTTTTTT.

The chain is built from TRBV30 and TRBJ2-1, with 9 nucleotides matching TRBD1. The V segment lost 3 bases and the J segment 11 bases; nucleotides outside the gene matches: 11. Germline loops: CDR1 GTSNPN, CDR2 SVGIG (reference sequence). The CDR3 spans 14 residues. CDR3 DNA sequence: TGTGCCTGGAGCGGGACAGGGCTTATGGGCCAGCAGTTCTTC. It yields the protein CAWSGTGLMGQQFF.

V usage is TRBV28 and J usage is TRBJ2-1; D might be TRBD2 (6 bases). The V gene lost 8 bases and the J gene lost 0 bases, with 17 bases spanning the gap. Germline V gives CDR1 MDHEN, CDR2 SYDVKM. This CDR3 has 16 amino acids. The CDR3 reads CASASWRAGSYNEQFF. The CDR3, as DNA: TGTGCCAGCGCGAGCTGGAGGGCGGGCTCCTACAATGAGCAGTTCTTC.

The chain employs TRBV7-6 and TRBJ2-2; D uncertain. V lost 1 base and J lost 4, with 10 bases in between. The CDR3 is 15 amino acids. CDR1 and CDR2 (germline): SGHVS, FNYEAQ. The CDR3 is CASSLVVSGTGELFF. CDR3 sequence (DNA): TGTGCCAGCAGCTTAGTGGTCAGTGGCACCGGGGAGCTGTTTTTT.

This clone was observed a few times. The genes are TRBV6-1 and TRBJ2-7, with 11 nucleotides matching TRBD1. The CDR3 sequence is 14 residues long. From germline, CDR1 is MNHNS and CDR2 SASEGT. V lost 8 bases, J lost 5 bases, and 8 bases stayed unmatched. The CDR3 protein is CASGEGQGDDEQYF. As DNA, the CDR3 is TGTGCCAGCGGAGAGGGACAGGGGGACGACGAGCAGTACTTC.

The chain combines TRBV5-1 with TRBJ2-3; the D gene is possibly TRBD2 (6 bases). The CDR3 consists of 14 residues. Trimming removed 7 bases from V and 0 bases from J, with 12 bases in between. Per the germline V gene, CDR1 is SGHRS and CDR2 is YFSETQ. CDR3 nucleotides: TGCGCCAGCGGGTGGGGAGGAAGCACAGATACGCAGTATTTT. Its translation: CASGWGGSTDTQYF.

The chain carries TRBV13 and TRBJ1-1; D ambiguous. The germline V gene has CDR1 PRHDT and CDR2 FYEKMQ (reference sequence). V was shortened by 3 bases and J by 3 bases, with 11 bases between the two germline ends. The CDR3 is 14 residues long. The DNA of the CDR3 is TGTGCCAGCAGCTTGACCCCGGTGGACACTGAAGCTTTCTTT. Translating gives CASSLTPVDTEAFF.

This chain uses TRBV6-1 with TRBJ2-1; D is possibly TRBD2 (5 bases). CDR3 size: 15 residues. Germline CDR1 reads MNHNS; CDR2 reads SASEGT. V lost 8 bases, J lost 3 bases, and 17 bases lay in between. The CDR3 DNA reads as TGTGCCAGCGACTTAGAGCCCGGGAACTACAATGAGCAGTTCTTC. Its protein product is CASDLEPGNYNEQFF.

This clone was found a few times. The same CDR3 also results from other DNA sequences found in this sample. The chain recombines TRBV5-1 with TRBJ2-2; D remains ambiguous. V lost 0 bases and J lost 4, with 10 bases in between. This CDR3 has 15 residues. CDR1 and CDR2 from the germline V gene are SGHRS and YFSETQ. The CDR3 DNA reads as TGCGCCAGCAGCTTGGGTAGGGCGACCACCGGGGAGCTGTTTTTT. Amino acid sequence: CASSLGRATTGELFF. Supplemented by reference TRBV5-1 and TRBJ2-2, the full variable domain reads KAGVTQTPRYLIKTRGQQVTLSCSPISGHRSVSWYQQTPGQGLQFLFEYFSETQRNKGNFPGRFSGRQFSNSRSEMNVSTLELGDSALYLCASSLGRATTGELFFGEGSRLTVL.

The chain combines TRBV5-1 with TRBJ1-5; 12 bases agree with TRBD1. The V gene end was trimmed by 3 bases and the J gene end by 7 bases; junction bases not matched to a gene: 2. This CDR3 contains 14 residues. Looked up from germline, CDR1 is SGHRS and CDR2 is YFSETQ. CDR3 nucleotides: TGCGCCAGCAGCTCGGGACAGGGGGCACAGCCCCAGCATTTT. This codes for CASSSGQGAQPQHF.

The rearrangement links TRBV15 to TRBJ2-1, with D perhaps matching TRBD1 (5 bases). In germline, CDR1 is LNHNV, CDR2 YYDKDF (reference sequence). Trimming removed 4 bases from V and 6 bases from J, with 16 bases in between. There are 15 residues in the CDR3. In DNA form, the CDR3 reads TGTGCCACCAGCACCGTACCAGAAGGGGTCAATGAGCAGTTCTTC. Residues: CATSTVPEGVNEQFF.

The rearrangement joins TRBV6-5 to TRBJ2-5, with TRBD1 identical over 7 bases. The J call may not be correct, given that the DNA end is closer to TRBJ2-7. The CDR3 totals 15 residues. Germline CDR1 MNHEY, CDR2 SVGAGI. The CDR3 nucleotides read TGTGCCAGCAGTTACCGGGACAGCCCAGCCTACGAGCAGTACTTC. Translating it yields CASSYRDSPAYEQYF.

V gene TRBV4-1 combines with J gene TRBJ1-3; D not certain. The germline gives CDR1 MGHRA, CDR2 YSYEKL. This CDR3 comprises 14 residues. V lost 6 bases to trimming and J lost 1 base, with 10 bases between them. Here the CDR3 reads CASSGVVSGNTIYF. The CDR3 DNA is TGCGCCAGCAGTGGGGTCGTATCTGGAAACACCATATATTTT.

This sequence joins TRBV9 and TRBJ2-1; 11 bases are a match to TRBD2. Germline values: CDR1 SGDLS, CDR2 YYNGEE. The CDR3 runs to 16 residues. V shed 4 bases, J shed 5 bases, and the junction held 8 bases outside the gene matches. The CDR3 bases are TGTGCCAGCAGCATTGTAGCGGGGGGGACCAACAATGAGCAGTTCTTC. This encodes CASSIVAGGTNNEQFF.

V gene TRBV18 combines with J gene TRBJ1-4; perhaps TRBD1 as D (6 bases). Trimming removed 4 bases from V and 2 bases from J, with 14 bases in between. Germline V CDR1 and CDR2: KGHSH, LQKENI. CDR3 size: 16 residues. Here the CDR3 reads CASSRERGTTNEKLFF. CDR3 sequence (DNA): TGTGCCAGCTCACGCGAAAGGGGGACGACTAATGAAAAACTGTTTTTT.

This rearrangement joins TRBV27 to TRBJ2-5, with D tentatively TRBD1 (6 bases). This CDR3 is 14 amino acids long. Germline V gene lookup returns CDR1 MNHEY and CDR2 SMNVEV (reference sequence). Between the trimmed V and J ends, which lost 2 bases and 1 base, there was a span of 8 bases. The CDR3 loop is CASSLQGFQETQYF. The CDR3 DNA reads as TGTGCCAGCAGTTTACAGGGGTTCCAAGAGACCCAGTACTTC.

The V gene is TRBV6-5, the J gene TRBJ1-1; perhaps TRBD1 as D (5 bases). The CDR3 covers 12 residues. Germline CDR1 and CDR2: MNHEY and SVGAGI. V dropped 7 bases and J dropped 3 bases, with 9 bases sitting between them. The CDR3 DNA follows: TGTGCCAGCAAGCGGGGCGACACTGAAGCTTTCTTT. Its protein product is CASKRGDTEAFF.

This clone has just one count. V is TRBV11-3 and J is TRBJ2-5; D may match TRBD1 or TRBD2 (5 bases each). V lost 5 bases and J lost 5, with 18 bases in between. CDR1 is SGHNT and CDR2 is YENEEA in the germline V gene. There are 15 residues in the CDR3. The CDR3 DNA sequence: TGTGCCAGCAGCAGGAGGACCGGGGCTCAGGAGACCCAGTACTTC. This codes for CASSRRTGAQETQYF.

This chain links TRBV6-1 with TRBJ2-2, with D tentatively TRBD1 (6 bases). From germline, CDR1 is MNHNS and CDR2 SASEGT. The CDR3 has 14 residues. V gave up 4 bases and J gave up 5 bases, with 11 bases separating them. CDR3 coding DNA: TGTGCCAGCAGTGGGTACAGGGCAACCGGGGAGCTGTTTTTT. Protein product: CASSGYRATGELFF.

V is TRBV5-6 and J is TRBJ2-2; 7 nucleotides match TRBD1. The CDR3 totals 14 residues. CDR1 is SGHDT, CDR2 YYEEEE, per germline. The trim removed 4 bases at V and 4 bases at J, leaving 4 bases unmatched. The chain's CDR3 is CASSRTGVTGELFF. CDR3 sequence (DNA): TGTGCCAGCAGCCGAACAGGGGTCACCGGGGAGCTGTTTTTT.